Sequencing of this TCR beta chain was carried out in a study of OX40 agonist ivuxolimab in advanced cancers. In germline, CDR1 is MGHRA, CDR2 YSYEKL. Trimming at V came to 5 bases and at J to 5 bases, leaving 3 bases not matched to a gene. The CDR3 consists of 14 residues. This clone was observed a few times. Assay: immunoSEQ multiplex PCR; the TCRdb copy retains only in-frame clones and omits some. Among approximately 70,000 clones listed, about 80% were seen once. This receptor was identified in an adult with an advanced solid tumor such as melanoma, head and neck, liver or kidney cancer. The chain couples TRBV4-1 to TRBJ2-2, with 9 bases lining up with TRBD1. Sequenced here: CD4+ or CD8+ T cells sorted from blood, sampled in a trial of the OX40 agonist ivuxolimab. CDR3 DNA sequence: TGCGCCAGCAGCAGAGACAGGGGGACCGGGGAGCTGTTTTTT. Its translation is CASSRDRGTGELFF.